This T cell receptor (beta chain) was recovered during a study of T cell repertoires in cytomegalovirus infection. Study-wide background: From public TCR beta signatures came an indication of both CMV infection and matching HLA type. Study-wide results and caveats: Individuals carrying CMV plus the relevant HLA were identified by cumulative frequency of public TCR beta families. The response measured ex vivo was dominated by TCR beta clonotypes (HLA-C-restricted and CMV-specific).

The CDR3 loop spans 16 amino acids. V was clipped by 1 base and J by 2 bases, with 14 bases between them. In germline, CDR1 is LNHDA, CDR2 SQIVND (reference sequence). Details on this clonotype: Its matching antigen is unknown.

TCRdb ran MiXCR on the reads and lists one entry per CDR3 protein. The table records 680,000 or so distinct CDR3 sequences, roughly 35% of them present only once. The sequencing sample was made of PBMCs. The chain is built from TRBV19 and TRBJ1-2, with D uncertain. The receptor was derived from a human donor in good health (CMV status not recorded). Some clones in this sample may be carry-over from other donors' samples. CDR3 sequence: CASSIVVHHGNYGYTF. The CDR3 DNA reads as TGTGCCAGTAGTATAGTAGTCCACCACGGAAACTATGGCTACACCTTC.